This entry lists 29 T cell receptor beta chains sequenced from one sample in a study of shared clonotypes between healthy human individuals. TCRdb's copy holds only in-frame clones and misses some; the assay was immunoSEQ multiplex PCR. The data show about 1.5 million clones, with roughly 96% seen just once and about 1.2% held by the top ten. Sequenced material: naive CD4+ T cells sorted from blood. Subset specified: CD45RA+ positively selected. The receptors shown here come from a man aged 30 to 39 in good health.

The V and J genes are TRBV2 and TRBJ2-4, with a weak D call TRBD2 (6 bases). The CDR3 covers 15 residues. Germline V CDR1 and CDR2: SNHLY, FYNNEI. Between the trimmed V and J ends, which lost 5 bases and 0 bases, there was a span of 11 bases. CDR3 loop: CASSTSRIAKNIQYF. CDR3 DNA sequence: TGTGCCAGCAGTACTAGCCGAATAGCCAAAAACATTCAGTACTTC.

The chain recombines TRBV19 with TRBJ2-7; D possibly corresponds to TRBD2 (6 bases). Looked up from germline, CDR1 is LNHDA and CDR2 is SQIVND (reference sequence). This CDR3 region has 15 residues. V lost 2 bases and J 7 bases, leaving 18 bases between the germline ends. The CDR3 region has the DNA TGTGCCAGTAGTATACGTGCTAGCGCTAGTGGGGAGCAGTACTTC. It translates to CASSIRASASGEQYF.

The genes are TRBV7-2 and TRBJ1-5; 7 positions agree with TRBD1. J was trimmed by 5 bases and V by 5 bases; bases with no gene match: 9. The CDR3 totals 15 residues. Germline V lookup: CDR1 SGHTA, CDR2 FQGNSA. Written as DNA, the CDR3 is TGTGCCAGCAGCCCCAGGGGGGGAAGCGATCAGCCCCAGCATTTT. Encoded protein: CASSPRGGSDQPQHF.

The chain couples TRBV28 to TRBJ2-2; D is possibly TRBD2 (7 bases). Germline CDR1 MDHEN, CDR2 SYDVKM. The V end lost 5 bases, the J end lost 3 bases, and 13 bases lay between the germline ends. CDR3 size: 15 residues. DNA for the CDR3: TGTGCCAGCAGTCCCTCGGGGGGCGACACCGGGGAGCTGTTTTTT. This sequence encodes CASSPSGGDTGELFF.

Regarding this clone: The sample has other DNA sequences that encode this CDR3 too. The rearrangement links TRBV2 to TRBJ1-1; no definite D call. The V gene's germline CDR1 is SNHLY and CDR2 FYNNEI. CDR3 length: 15 residues. V was cut by 4 bases and J by 1 base, with 13 bases left in between. The CDR3 spells CASSVRGEGNTEAFF. CDR3 coding DNA: TGTGCCAGCAGTGTTCGGGGTGAGGGGAACACTGAAGCTTTCTTT. The full variable domain, its missing parts supplied by reference TRBV2 and TRBJ1-1, is EPEVTQTPSHQVTQMGQEVILRCVPISNHLYFYWYRQILGQKVEFLVSFYNNEISEKSEIFDDQFSVERPDGSNFTLKIRSTKLEDSAMYFCASSVRGEGNTEAFFGQGTRLTVV.

Comments on this clone: This sample also contains other DNA sequences that code for the same CDR3. Here the CDR3 reads CASRGGETQYF. The CDR3 DNA is TGTGCCAGCAGGGGAGGGGAGACCCAGTACTTC. V is TRBV6-1 and J is TRBJ2-5, with 7 bases that match TRBD2. In germline, CDR1 is MNHNS, CDR2 SASEGT. The CDR3 consists of 11 residues. The ends lost 6 bases at V and 5 bases at J; junction bases unmatched: 0.

This chain joins TRBV5-1 and TRBJ2-7; TRBD1 agrees at 9 bases. The length of the CDR3 is 15 residues. The V gene end was trimmed by 3 bases and the J gene end by 2 bases; junction bases not matched to a gene: 6. Germline CDR1 is SGHRS and CDR2 is YFSETQ. CDR3 loop: CASSSTGQGPYEQYF. The CDR3 nucleotides are TGCGCCAGCAGCTCCACGGGACAGGGACCCTACGAGCAGTACTTC.

The rearrangement links TRBV6-5 to TRBJ1-2; D perhaps matches TRBD1 (6 bases). Germline loops: CDR1 MNHEY, CDR2 SVGAGI. This CDR3 contains 15 residues. The ends were cut back, 5 bases at V and 4 bases at J, with 17 bases in the middle. CDR3 protein: CASSRLPDRSYGYTF. In nucleotides, the CDR3 is TGTGCCAGCAGTCGCCTCCCGGACAGATCCTATGGCTACACCTTC.

This chain uses TRBV18 with TRBJ2-2; no reliable D call. The CDR3 has 15 residues. The germline V gene has CDR1 KGHSH and CDR2 LQKENI. The V gene lost 3 bases and the J gene lost 6 bases, with 14 bases spanning the gap. DNA for the CDR3: TGTGCCAGCTCACCCGTAGCAGGAGTCCCCGGGGAGCTGTTTTTT. Encoded protein: CASSPVAGVPGELFF.

This clone was seen just once. This rearrangement joins TRBV5-5 to TRBJ2-7; D perhaps matches TRBD2 (5 bases). This CDR3 region has 15 residues. In germline, CDR1 is SGHKS, CDR2 YYEKEE (reference sequence). V was clipped by 4 bases and J by 1 base, with 15 bases between them. This chain's CDR3 is CASSPSDLGSYEQYF. CDR3 nucleotide sequence: TGTGCCAGCAGCCCCTCGGACTTGGGATCCTACGAGCAGTACTTC.

The chain carries TRBV7-2 and TRBJ2-1, with 7 bases fitting TRBD2. Germline-derived CDR1 and CDR2 are SGHTA and FQGNSA. The trim removed 5 bases at V and 9 bases at J, leaving 13 bases unmatched. CDR3 size: 15 residues. CDR3 protein: CASSPARASGAEQFF. DNA of the CDR3: TGTGCCAGCAGCCCAGCCCGGGCCAGCGGGGCTGAGCAGTTCTTC.

The chain recombines TRBV5-6 with TRBJ2-7; 10 bases agree with TRBD2. Germline values: CDR1 SGHDT, CDR2 YYEEEE. V was clipped by 2 bases and J by 3 bases; unmatched bases: 11. The CDR3 is made up of 17 amino acids. The CDR3 protein is CASSFLVSVAGGYEQYF. The CDR3 nucleotides read TGTGCCAGCAGCTTTTTAGTCTCTGTAGCGGGAGGCTACGAGCAGTACTTC. The variable domain in full, completed from reference TRBV5-6 and TRBJ2-7, reads DAGVTQSPTHLIKTRGQQVTLRCSPKSGHDTVSWYQQALGQGPQFIFQYYEEEERQRGNFPDRFSGHQFPNYSSELNVNALLLGDSALYLCASSFLVSVAGGYEQYFGPGTRLTVT.

V and J are TRBV7-3 and TRBJ1-1; TRBD1 agrees at 8 bases. This CDR3 region has 14 residues. CDR1 and CDR2 (germline): SGHTA, FQGTGA. V shed 5 bases, J shed 2 bases, and the junction held 4 bases outside the gene matches. In DNA form, the CDR3 reads TGTGCCAGCAGCCCAGGGGGCTATAACACTGAAGCTTTCTTT. Residues: CASSPGGYNTEAFF.

The chain recombines TRBV28 with TRBJ2-3; D might be TRBD2 (6 bases). Trimming removed 5 bases at V and 2 bases at J, with 17 bases between. The germline V gene has CDR1 MDHEN and CDR2 SYDVKM. This CDR3 spans 16 amino acids. The CDR3 is CASSLLVGGATDTQYF. In DNA form, the CDR3 reads TGTGCCAGCAGTCTCCTGGTTGGAGGGGCCACAGATACGCAGTATTTT.

Regarding this clone: Other DNA sequences of this sample code for an identical CDR3. This rearrangement joins TRBV5-1 to TRBJ1-3; D is uncertain. V lost 0 bases and J lost 0, with 4 bases in between. CDR3 length: 14 residues. CDR1 SGHRS and CDR2 YFSETQ come from the germline V gene. The CDR3 nucleotides read TGCGCCAGCAGCTTGGGGGTCTCTGGAAACACCATATATTTT. Its translation: CASSLGVSGNTIYF.

The chain uses TRBV7-6 and TRBJ2-2; D is tentatively TRBD1 or TRBD2 (6 bases each). Germline assignment: CDR1 SGHVS and CDR2 FNYEAQ. CDR3 length equals 16 residues. Trimming took off 1 base at V and 4 bases at J, with 13 bases between the two ends. The CDR3 DNA follows: TGTGCCAGCAGCTTAGTACGGGGGCCGTCCACCGGGGAGCTGTTTTTT. It specifies CASSLVRGPSTGELFF.

V usage is TRBV29-1 and J usage is TRBJ2-3, with TRBD2 identical over 13 bases. The CDR3 contains 15 residues. CDR1 and CDR2 from the germline V gene are SQVTM and ANQGSEA. V gave up 7 bases and J gave up 4 bases; unmatched junction bases: 8. CDR3 sequence: CSGLGLAGRADTQYF. The DNA of the CDR3 is TGCAGCGGACTGGGACTAGCGGGAAGGGCAGATACGCAGTATTTT.

The rearrangement links TRBV29-1 to TRBJ2-7; TRBD2 might be the D (6 bases). This CDR3 is built from 13 residues. The V gene's germline CDR1 is SQVTM and CDR2 ANQGSEA. The V end was cut by 5 bases, the J end by 0 bases, with 11 bases between. As DNA, the CDR3 is TGCAGCGTTAGGGACTTCCCCTCCTACGAGCAGTACTTC. Protein sequence: CSVRDFPSYEQYF.

This chain uses TRBV4-1 with TRBJ2-3; D is perhaps TRBD2 (7 bases). Germline assignment: CDR1 MGHRA and CDR2 YSYEKL. The CDR3 sequence is 18 residues long. V gave up 0 bases and J gave up 4 bases, with 20 bases separating them. The chain's CDR3 is CASSQEYWGGGLPDTQYF. Written as DNA, the CDR3 is TGCGCCAGCAGCCAAGAGTATTGGGGAGGGGGACTACCAGATACGCAGTATTTT.

The chain is built from TRBV27 and TRBJ2-2; D ambiguous. Germline lookup yields CDR1 MNHEY and CDR2 SMNVEV (reference sequence). V was trimmed by 6 bases and J by 6 bases, leaving 17 bases between them. The length of the CDR3 is 15 residues. The DNA for the CDR3 is TGTGCCAGCAGGGCCATGGGGAAGGTTCCCGGGGAGCTGTTTTTT. Encoded protein: CASRAMGKVPGELFF.

The chain recombines TRBV5-1 with TRBJ1-5; maybe TRBD1 (5 bases). The CDR3 loop spans 16 amino acids. In germline, CDR1 is SGHRS, CDR2 YFSETQ. V dropped 0 bases and J dropped 0 bases, with 10 bases sitting between them. The CDR3 sequence: CASSLGGPSSNQPQHF. The DNA of the CDR3 is TGCGCCAGCAGCTTGGGGGGACCTAGTAGCAATCAGCCCCAGCATTTT.

The genes are TRBV6-1 and TRBJ1-1; 8 nucleotides agree with TRBD1. Losses at the gene ends were 3 bases for V and 1 base for J; bases not matched to a gene: 4. The CDR3 totals 15 residues. CDR1 and CDR2 from the germline V gene are MNHNS and SASEGT. The CDR3: CASSERTGTNTEAFF. Written as DNA, the CDR3 is TGTGCCAGCAGTGAGCGGACAGGGACGAACACTGAAGCTTTCTTT.

V is TRBV5-1 and J is TRBJ1-5; 10 nucleotides match TRBD1. This CDR3 is 14 amino acids long. From germline, CDR1 is SGHRS and CDR2 YFSETQ. With V trimmed by 4 bases and J by 5 bases, 3 bases remained unmatched. The CDR3 coding sequence is TGCGCCAGCAGCAAAGGACAGGGGGATCAGCCCCAGCATTTT. This codes for CASSKGQGDQPQHF.

The chain carries TRBV27 and TRBJ2-2; 8 nucleotides align to TRBD1. Trimming removed 6 bases from V and 4 bases from J; junction bases left unmatched: 4. Germline CDR1 is MNHEY and CDR2 is SMNVEV (reference sequence). The CDR3 is 14 residues long. CDR3 DNA: TGTGCCAGCAGATGGACAGGGTTCACCGGGGAGCTGTTTTTT. Its translation is CASRWTGFTGELFF.

The genes are TRBV14 and TRBJ2-2; D is undetermined. Germline CDR1 and CDR2: SGHDN and FVKESK. CDR3 length equals 15 residues. Trimming cost V 0 bases and J 4 bases, with 9 bases left between them. The CDR3 region is CASSQDRLVTGELFF. The DNA for the CDR3 is TGTGCCAGCAGCCAAGACCGACTCGTCACCGGGGAGCTGTTTTTT.

J is TRBJ1-1 and V is TRBV9, with a tentative D call TRBD1 (6 bases). The V end was cut by 5 bases, the J end by 3 bases, with 11 bases between. CDR3 size: 13 residues. In germline, CDR1 is SGDLS, CDR2 YYNGEE. The CDR3 bases are TGTGCCAGCAGTACAGGGCCCCACACTGAAGCTTTCTTT. Amino acid sequence: CASSTGPHTEAFF.

This chain connects TRBV11-3 to TRBJ2-3; 7 positions match TRBD2. Per germline, CDR1 SGHNT and CDR2 YENEEA. Trimming removed 5 bases from V and 2 bases from J; junction bases left unmatched: 7. There are 15 residues in the CDR3. Written as DNA, the CDR3 is TGTGCCAGCAGCCCGAGCGGGAAGTTCACAGATACGCAGTATTTT. Its protein product is CASSPSGKFTDTQYF.

This chain links TRBV5-1 with TRBJ2-7, with no clear D. Germline assignment: CDR1 SGHRS and CDR2 YFSETQ. The CDR3 sequence is 16 residues long. V was cut by 0 bases and J by 2 bases, with 15 bases left in between. CDR3 in DNA: TGCGCCAGCAGCTTGGCCGGTACTGGTCCGGCCTACGAGCAGTACTTC. It encodes CASSLAGTGPAYEQYF.

This clone was counted once. The genes are TRBV28 and TRBJ2-7; D may be TRBD2 (5 bases). Germline values: CDR1 MDHEN, CDR2 SYDVKM. Trimming pared 1 base from V and 4 bases from J, leaving 14 bases between. CDR3 length: 15 amino acids. This CDR3 is CASSLLGIGKYEQYF. CDR3 bases: TGTGCCAGCAGTTTATTGGGGATCGGGAAGTACGAGCAGTACTTC.